A selection of T cell receptor beta chains follows, all from one sample in a study of blood T cells in healthy people across ages. One entry per CDR3 protein results from TCRdb running MiXCR on the 5' RACE reads. The table has around 1,800,000 distinct CDR3 sequences, about two fifths seen once. Material: blood. These receptors all stem from a human donor in good health. CDR3s include the opening cysteine and the closing phenylalanine or tryptophan. Each record gives: V gene, clone size, D gene, J gene, CDR3 protein, CDR3 DNA. The D gene is left open where the match is weak. Expanded clones get a size class; other rows say once, few or many, or leave the size out.

>TRBV7-2|.|.|TRBJ1-2
CASSLAYDGYTF
TGTGCCAGCAGCTTAGCATATGATGGCTACACCTTC
>TRBV10-2|.|.|TRBJ1-1
CASSDGSELLNTEAFF
TGCGCCAGCAGTGATGGATCGGAGCTCCTTAACACTGAAGCTTTCTTT
>TRBV6-2/TRBV6-3|.|TRBD2|TRBJ2-1
CASTVSPSGSYNEQFF
TGTGCCAGCACCGTATCCCCTAGCGGGTCCTACAATGAGCAGTTCTTC
>TRBV27|.|TRBD1|TRBJ2-7
CASSLLTGTGPIEQYF
TGTGCCAGCAGTTTATTAACCGGGACAGGACCAATCGAGCAGTACTTC
>TRBV4-1|.|TRBD2|TRBJ2-3
CASSQDGTSGATDTQYF
TGCGCCAGCAGCCAAGATGGAACTAGCGGGGCGACAGATACGCAGTATTTT
>TRBV6-5|.|.|TRBJ2-3
CASSPVGPDTQYF
TGTGCCAGCAGCCCCGTGGGTCCAGATACGCAGTATTTT
>TRBV4-3|many|TRBD1|TRBJ2-7
CASSQGQGDYEQYF
TGCGCCAGCAGCCAGGGACAGGGAGACTACGAGCAGTACTTC
>TRBV7-9|few|TRBD1|TRBJ2-5
CASSQMTGGRETQYF
TGTGCCAGCAGCCAAATGACAGGGGGCAGGGAGACCCAGTACTTC
>TRBV6-1|few|TRBD1|TRBJ2-6
CASRKTGNAGANVLTF
TGTGCCAGCAGGAAGACAGGGAACGCCGGGGCCAACGTCCTGACTTTC
>TRBV27|.|.|TRBJ2-2
CASSTSTSTGERFF
TGTGCCAGCAGTACTTCAACGAGCACCGGGGAGCGGTTTTTT
>TRBV10-3|few|TRBD2|TRBJ2-5
CAISEGGGGETQYF
TGTGCCATCAGTGAAGGCGGGGGTGGAGAGACCCAGTACTTC
>TRBV5-1|few|TRBD2|TRBJ2-1
CASSLDGGGALDEQFF
TGCGCCAGCAGCTTGGATGGCGGGGGGGCCCTCGATGAGCAGTTCTTC
>TRBV20-1|few|TRBD2|TRBJ2-3
CSATGLAGTTDTQYF
TGCAGTGCAACGGGACTAGCGGGGACCACAGATACGCAGTATTTT
>TRBV7-9|.|.|TRBJ2-5
CASSATGGGVGPQETQYF
TGTGCCAGCAGCGCAACTGGGGGGGGCGTGGGGCCCCAAGAGACCCAGTACTTC
>TRBV7-2|.|.|TRBJ1-3
CASSLGTGTIYF
TGTGCCAGCAGCTTAGGGACTGGCACCATATATTTT
>TRBV12-3/TRBV12-4|many|.|TRBJ1-2
CASSLGGVNYGYTF
TGTGCCAGCAGCTTAGGAGGAGTTAACTATGGCTACACCTTC
>TRBV25-1|.|.|TRBJ2-3
CASSGPRSDTQYF
TGTGCCAGCAGTGGCCCCCGCTCAGATACGCAGTATTTT
>TRBV4-3|.|TRBD1|TRBJ1-4
CASSHTGGNEKLFF
TGCGCCAGCAGCCATACAGGGGGTAATGAAAAACTGTTTTTT
>TRBV12-3/TRBV12-4|.|TRBD1|TRBJ2-7
CASNSDRDYEQYF
TGTGCCAGCAATTCTGACAGGGACTACGAGCAGTACTTC
>TRBV12-3/TRBV12-4|many|.|TRBJ1-2
CASSPDSYGYTF
TGTGCCAGCAGCCCTGACAGCTATGGCTACACCTTC
>TRBV5-1|.|TRBD1|TRBJ1-1
CASSFNSLGRGPTEAFF
TGCGCCAGCAGCTTTAATTCCCTGGGCAGGGGGCCCACTGAAGCTTTCTTT
>TRBV7-2|.|.|TRBJ2-7
CASSLEHSEVEQYF
TGTGCCAGCAGCTTAGAGCATTCGGAAGTAGAGCAGTACTTC
>TRBV7-8|.|.|TRBJ1-1
CASSLAGGEVGAFF
TGTGCCAGCAGCTTAGCTGGGGGCGAGGTGGGAGCTTTCTTT
>TRBV3-1|.|TRBD2|TRBJ2-3
CASSHEWAGEEDTQYF
TGTGCCAGCAGCCATGAGTGGGCGGGGGAAGAAGATACGCAGTATTTT
>TRBV29-1|few|.|TRBJ2-3
CSVPPELITDTQYF
TGCAGCGTCCCCCCGGAGTTGATCACAGATACGCAGTATTTT
>TRBV28|.|.|TRBJ2-1
CASSGTVQGRSYNEQFF
TGTGCCAGCAGTGGCACTGTACAGGGACGCTCCTACAATGAGCAGTTCTTC
>TRBV20-1|.|TRBD1|TRBJ2-7
CGARATDRVHPYEQYF
TGCGGTGCTAGAGCGACCGACAGGGTGCATCCCTACGAGCAGTACTTC
>TRBV29-1|few|.|TRBJ1-4
CSAAQQGREKLFF
TGCAGCGCCGCACAGCAGGGTCGGGAAAAACTGTTTTTT
>TRBV5-1|.|TRBD1|TRBJ2-3
CASSLQGAKGTDTQYF
TGCGCCAGCAGTCTTCAGGGGGCGAAGGGGACAGATACGCAGTATTTT
>TRBV7-9|few|TRBD1|TRBJ2-5
CASSQIRTGGQQTQYF
TGTGCCAGCAGTCAAATCCGGACAGGGGGCCAGCAGACCCAGTACTTC
>TRBV12-3/TRBV12-4|.|.|TRBJ2-6
CASRKAGANVLTF
TGTGCCAGCAGAAAAGCTGGGGCCAACGTCCTGACTTTC